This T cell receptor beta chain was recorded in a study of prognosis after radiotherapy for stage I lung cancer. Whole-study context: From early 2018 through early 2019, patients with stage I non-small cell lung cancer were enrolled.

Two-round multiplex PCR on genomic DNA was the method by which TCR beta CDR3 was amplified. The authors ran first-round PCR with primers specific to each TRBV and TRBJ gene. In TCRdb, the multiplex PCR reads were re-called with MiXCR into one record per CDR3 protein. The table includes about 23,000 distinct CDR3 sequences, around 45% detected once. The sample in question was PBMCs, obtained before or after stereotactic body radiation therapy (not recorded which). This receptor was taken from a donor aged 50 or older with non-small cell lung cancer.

CDR3 protein: CASTSVPQIYGYTF. Written as DNA, the CDR3 is TGTGCCAGCACATCGGTACCTCAAATCTATGGCTACACCTTC. The chain combines TRBV6-2 or TRBV6-3 with TRBJ1-2; D gene ambiguous. Trimming took 7 bases from V and 4 from J, leaving 16 bases between them. The CDR3 contains 14 residues. Germline V gives CDR1 MNHEY, CDR2 SVGEGT.